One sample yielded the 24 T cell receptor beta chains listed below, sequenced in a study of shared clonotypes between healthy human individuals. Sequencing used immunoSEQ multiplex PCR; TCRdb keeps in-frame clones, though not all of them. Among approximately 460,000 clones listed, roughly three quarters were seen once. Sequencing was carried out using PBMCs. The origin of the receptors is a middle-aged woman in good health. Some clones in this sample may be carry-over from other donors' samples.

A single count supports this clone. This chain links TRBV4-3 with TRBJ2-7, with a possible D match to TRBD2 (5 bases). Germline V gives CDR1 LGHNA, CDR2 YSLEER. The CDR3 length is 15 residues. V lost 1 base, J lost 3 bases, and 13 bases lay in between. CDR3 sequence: CASSQGRGPDYEQYF. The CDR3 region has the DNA TGCGCCAGCAGCCAAGGTCGGGGTCCGGACTACGAGCAGTACTTC.

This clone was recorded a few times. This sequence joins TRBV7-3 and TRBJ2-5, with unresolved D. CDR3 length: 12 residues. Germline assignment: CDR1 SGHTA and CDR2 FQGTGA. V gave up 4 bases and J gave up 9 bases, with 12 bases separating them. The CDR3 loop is CASSSLTWAQYF. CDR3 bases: TGTGCCAGCAGCTCTCTGACCTGGGCCCAGTACTTC.

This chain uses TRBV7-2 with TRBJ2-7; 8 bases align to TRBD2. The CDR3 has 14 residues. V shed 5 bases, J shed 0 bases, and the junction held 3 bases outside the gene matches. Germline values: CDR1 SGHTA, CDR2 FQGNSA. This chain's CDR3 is CASSLSGTSYEQYF. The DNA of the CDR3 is TGTGCCAGCAGCCTTAGCGGGACCTCCTACGAGCAGTACTTC.

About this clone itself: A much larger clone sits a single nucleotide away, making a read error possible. CDR3 in DNA: TGTGCCAGCAGCCCTTTCGACAGGGGGATTAGGGAGCAGTACTTC. Its translation: CASSPFDRGIREQYF. The rearrangement links TRBV7-8 to TRBJ2-7; 9 bases are shared with TRBD1. Per the germline V gene, CDR1 is SGHVS and CDR2 is FQNEAQ. The CDR3 contains 15 residues. J was trimmed by 7 bases and V by 5 bases; bases with no gene match: 12.

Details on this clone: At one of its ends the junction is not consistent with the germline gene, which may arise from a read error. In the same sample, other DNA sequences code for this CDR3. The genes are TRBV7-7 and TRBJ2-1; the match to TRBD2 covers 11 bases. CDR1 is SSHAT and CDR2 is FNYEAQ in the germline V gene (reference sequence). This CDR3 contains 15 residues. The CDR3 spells CASSAGTSGYNEQFF. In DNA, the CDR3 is TGTGCTAGCAGTGCCGGGACTAGCGGATACAATGAGCAGTTCTTC.

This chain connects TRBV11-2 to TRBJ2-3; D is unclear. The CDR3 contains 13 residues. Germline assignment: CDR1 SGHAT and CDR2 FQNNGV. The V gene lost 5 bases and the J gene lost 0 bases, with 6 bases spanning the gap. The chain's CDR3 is CASSGLSTDTQYF. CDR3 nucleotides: TGTGCCAGCAGCGGGCTCAGCACAGATACGCAGTATTTT. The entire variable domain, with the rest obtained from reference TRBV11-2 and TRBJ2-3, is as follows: EAGVAQSPRYKIIEKRQSVAFWCNPISGHATLYWYQQILGQGPKLLIQFQNNGVVDDSQLPKDRFSAERLKGVDSTLKIQPAKLEDSAVYLCASSGLSTDTQYFGPGTRLTVL.

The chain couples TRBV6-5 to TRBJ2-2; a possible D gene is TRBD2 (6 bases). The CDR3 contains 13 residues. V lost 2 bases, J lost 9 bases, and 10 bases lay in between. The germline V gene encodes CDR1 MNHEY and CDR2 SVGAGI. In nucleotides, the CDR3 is TGTGCCAGCAGTTACAGGGAGGACAGGGAGCTGTTTTTT. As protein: CASSYREDRELFF.

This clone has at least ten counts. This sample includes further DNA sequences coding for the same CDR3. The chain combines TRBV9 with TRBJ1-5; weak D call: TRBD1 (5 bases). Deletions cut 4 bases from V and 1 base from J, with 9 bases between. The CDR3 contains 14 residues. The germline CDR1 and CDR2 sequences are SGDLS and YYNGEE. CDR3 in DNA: TGTGCCAGCAGCCACCGGGACAGCAATCAGCCCCAGCATTTT. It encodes CASSHRDSNQPQHF.

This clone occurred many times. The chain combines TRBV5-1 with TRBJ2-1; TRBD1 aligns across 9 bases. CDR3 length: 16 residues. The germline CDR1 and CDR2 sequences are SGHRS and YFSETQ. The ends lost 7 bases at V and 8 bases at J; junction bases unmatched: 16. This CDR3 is CASVPQPGQGIHEQFF. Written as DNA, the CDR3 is TGCGCCAGCGTCCCACAGCCGGGACAGGGAATACATGAGCAGTTCTTC.

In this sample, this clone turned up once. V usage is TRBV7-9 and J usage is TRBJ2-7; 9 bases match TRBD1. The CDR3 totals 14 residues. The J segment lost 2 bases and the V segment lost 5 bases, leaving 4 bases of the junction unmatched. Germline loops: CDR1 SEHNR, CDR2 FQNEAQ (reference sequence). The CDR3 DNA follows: TGTGCCAGCAGCGAGGGGACAGGGCCCTACGAGCAGTACTTC. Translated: CASSEGTGPYEQYF. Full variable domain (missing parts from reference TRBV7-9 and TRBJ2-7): DTGVSQNPRHKITKRGQNVTFRCDPISEHNRLYWYRQTLGQGPEFLTYFQNEAQLEKSRLLSDRFSAERPKGSFSTLEIQRTEQGDSAMYLCASSEGTGPYEQYFGPGTRLTVT.

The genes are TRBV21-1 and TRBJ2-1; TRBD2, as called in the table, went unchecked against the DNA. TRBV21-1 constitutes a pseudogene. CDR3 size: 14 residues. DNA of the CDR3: TGTGCCAGCAGCAAAGACCACGAGAGTCTTGAGCAGTTCTTC. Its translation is CASSKDHESLEQFF.

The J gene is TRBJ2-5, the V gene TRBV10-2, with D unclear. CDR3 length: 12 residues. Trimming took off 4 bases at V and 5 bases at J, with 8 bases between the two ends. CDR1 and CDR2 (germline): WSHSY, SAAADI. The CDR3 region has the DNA TGCGCCAGCAGTGTAGGTGGGGAGACCCAGTACTTC. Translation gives CASSVGGETQYF.

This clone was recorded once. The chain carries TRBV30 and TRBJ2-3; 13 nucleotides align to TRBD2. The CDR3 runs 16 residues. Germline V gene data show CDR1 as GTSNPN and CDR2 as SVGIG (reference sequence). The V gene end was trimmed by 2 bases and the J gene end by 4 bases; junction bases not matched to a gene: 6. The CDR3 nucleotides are TGTGCCTGGAGTCCCGGGACTAGCGGGACCGCAGATACGCAGTATTTT. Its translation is CAWSPGTSGTADTQYF. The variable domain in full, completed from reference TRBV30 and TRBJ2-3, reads SQTIHQWPATLVQPVGSPLSLECTVEGTSNPNLYWYRQAAGRGLQLLFYSVGIGQISSEVPQNLSASRPQDRQFILSSKKLLLSDSGFYLCAWSPGTSGTADTQYFGPGTRLTVL.

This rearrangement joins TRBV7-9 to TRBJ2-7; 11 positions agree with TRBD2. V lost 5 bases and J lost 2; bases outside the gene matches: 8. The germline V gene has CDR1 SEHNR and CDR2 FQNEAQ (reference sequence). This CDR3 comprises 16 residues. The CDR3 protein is CASSIPLAGGPYEQYF. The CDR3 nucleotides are TGTGCCAGCAGCATACCGCTAGCGGGAGGACCCTACGAGCAGTACTTC. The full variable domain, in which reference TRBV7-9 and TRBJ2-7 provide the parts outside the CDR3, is DTGVSQNPRHKITKRGQNVTFRCDPISEHNRLYWYRQTLGQGPEFLTYFQNEAQLEKSRLLSDRFSAERPKGSFSTLEIQRTEQGDSAMYLCASSIPLAGGPYEQYFGPGTRLTVT.

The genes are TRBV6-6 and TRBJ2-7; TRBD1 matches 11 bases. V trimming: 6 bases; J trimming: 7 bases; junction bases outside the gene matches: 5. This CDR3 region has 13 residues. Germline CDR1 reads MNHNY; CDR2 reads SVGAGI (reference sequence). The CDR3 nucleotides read TGTGCCAGCAGGGGACAGGGGGTGTTTGAGCAGTACTTC. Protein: CASRGQGVFEQYF.

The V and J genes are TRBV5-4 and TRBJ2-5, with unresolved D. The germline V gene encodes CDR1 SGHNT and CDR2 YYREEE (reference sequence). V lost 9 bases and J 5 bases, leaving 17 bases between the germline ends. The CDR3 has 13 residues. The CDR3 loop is CATQLTALETQYF. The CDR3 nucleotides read TGTGCCACCCAGCTTACAGCATTGGAGACCCAGTACTTC.

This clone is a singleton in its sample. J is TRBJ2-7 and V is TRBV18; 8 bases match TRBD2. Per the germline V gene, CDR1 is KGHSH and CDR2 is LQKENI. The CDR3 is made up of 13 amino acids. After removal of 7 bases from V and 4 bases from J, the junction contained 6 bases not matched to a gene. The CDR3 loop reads CASFPGGGYEQYF. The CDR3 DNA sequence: TGTGCCAGCTTCCCGGGAGGGGGGTACGAGCAGTACTTC. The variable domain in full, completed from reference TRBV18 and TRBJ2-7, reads NAGVMQNPRHLVRRRGQEARLRCSPMKGHSHVYWYRQLPEEGLKFMVYLQKENIIDESGMPKERFSAEFPKEGPSILRIQQVVRGDSAAYFCASFPGGGYEQYFGPGTRLTVT.

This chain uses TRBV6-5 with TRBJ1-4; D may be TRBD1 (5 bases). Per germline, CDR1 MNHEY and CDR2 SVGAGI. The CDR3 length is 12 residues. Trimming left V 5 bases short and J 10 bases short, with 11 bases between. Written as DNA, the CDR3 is TGTGCCAGCAGTCCCTCGGGGGTAAAACTGTTTTTT. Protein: CASSPSGVKLFF.

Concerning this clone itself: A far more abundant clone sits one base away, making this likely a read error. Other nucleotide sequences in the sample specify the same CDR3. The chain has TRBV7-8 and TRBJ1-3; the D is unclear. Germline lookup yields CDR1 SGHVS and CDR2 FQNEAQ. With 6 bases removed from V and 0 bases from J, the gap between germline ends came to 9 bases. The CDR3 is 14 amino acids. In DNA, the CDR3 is TGTGCCAGCAGTTTATCCGTCTCTGGAAACACCATATATTTT. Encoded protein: CASSLSVSGNTIYF.

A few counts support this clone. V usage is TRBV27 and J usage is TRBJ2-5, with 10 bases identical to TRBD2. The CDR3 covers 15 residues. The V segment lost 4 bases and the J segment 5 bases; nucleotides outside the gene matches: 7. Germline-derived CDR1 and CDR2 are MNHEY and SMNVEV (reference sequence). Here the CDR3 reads CASSSGSGRWETQYF. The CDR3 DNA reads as TGTGCCAGCAGTTCGGGTAGCGGGAGGTGGGAGACCCAGTACTTC.

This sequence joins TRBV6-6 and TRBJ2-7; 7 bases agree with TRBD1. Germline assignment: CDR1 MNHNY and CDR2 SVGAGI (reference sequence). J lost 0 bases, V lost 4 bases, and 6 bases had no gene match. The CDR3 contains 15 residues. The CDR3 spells CASSSGQPHSYEQYF. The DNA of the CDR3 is TGTGCCAGCAGTTCGGGACAGCCGCACTCCTACGAGCAGTACTTC.

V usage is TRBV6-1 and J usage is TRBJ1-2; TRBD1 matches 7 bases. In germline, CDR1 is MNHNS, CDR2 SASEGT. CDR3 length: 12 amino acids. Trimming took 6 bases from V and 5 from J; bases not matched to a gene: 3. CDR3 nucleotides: TGTGCCAGCAGGAGGACAGGTTATGGCTACACCTTC. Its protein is CASRRTGYGYTF.

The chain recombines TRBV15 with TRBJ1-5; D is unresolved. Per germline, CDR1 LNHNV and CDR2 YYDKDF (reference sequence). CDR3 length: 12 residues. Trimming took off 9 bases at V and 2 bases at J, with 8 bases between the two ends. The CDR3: CATGFGNQPQHF. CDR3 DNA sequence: TGTGCCACGGGGTTTGGCAATCAGCCCCAGCATTTT.

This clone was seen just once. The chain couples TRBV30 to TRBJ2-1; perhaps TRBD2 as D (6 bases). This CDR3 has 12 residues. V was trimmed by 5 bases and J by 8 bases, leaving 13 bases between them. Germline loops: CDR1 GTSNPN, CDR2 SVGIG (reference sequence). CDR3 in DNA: TGTGCCTGGGCCCATTCGGGGGATGAGCAGTTCTTC. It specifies CAWAHSGDEQFF.